The 10 T cell receptor beta chains listed next were all sequenced from one sample in a study of shared clonotypes between healthy human individuals. Only in-frame clones appear in the TCRdb table, and some are missing; sequencing was by immunoSEQ multiplex PCR. Of roughly 700,000 clones detected, over 65% appear once; the ten largest clones hold 1.5% to 2%. Sequences were obtained from memory CD4+ T cells sorted from blood. Subset here: CD45RA-negative fraction. These receptors were collected from a woman aged 25-40 years in good health.

This chain joins TRBV5-1 and TRBJ1-2; no reliable D call. The germline gives CDR1 SGHRS, CDR2 YFSETQ. Trimming took off 0 bases at V and 1 base at J, with 10 bases between the two ends. This CDR3 spans 15 amino acids. DNA of the CDR3: TGCGCCAGCAGCTTGGTGGAGAGGCTTAACTATGGCTACACCTTC. Translating it yields CASSLVERLNYGYTF.

The rearrangement uses TRBV10-2 and TRBJ1-1; D not resolved. The CDR3 spans 14 residues. The germline V gene encodes CDR1 WSHSY and CDR2 SAAADI. V gave up 6 bases and J gave up 1 base, with 12 bases separating them. The CDR3 nucleotides read TGCGCCAGCAGATCAGGAGCAGCGAACACTGAAGCTTTCTTT. As protein: CASRSGAANTEAFF.

DNA for the CDR3: TGTGCCAGCAGTTTATGGCGAGAGCAGTACTTC. Its translation is CASSLWREQYF. This rearrangement joins TRBV28 to TRBJ2-7; unclear D gene. V was clipped by 0 bases and J by 7 bases, with 4 bases between them. The CDR3 contains 11 residues. The germline V gene has CDR1 MDHEN and CDR2 SYDVKM.

This clone was counted only a few times. This chain joins TRBV6-4 and TRBJ2-3; D may be TRBD1 or TRBD2 (5 bases each). This CDR3 region has 14 residues. V dropped 4 bases and J dropped 0 bases, with 8 bases sitting between them. CDR1 is MRHNA, CDR2 SNTAGT, per germline. The CDR3, as DNA: TGTGCCAGCAGTGTCGGGGCTAGCACAGATACGCAGTATTTT. Its protein is CASSVGASTDTQYF.

This clone was counted only a few times. V and J are TRBV6-1 and TRBJ2-3, with 7 bases aligning to TRBD2. The V segment lost 7 bases and the J segment 4 bases; nucleotides outside the gene matches: 11. Germline CDR1 is MNHNS and CDR2 is SASEGT. The CDR3 covers 15 residues. The CDR3 DNA sequence: TGTGCCAGCAAGGGCCTAGCGGAGTTACCAGATACGCAGTATTTT. Residues: CASKGLAELPDTQYF.

The sample holds one count of this clone. The genes are TRBV28 and TRBJ2-1, with 9 bases identical to TRBD2. The V and J ends lost 4 bases and 3 bases, in that order; junction bases with no gene match: 16. This CDR3 spans 19 amino acids. CDR1 is MDHEN, CDR2 SYDVKM, per germline. CDR3 amino acids: CASSSLSRLSGRHYNEQFF. The CDR3 DNA reads as TGTGCCAGCAGTTCCCTATCACGTTTGAGCGGGAGGCACTACAATGAGCAGTTCTTC.

The gene calls are TRBV4-2 and TRBJ1-3, with 9 bases fitting TRBD1. CDR1 and CDR2 from the germline V gene are LGHNA and YNFKEQ. The trim removed 1 base at V and 4 bases at J, leaving 14 bases unmatched. CDR3 length: 19 residues. CDR3 bases: TGTGCCAGCAGCCAAGCCGGGACAGGGCCCAGAGGGGGAGGAAACACCATATATTTT. Translated: CASSQAGTGPRGGGNTIYF.

This clone was seen once. A much larger clone differs from this one at a single base, so this may be a read error. This chain uses TRBV2 with TRBJ2-6, with no clear D. The germline V gene has CDR1 SNHLY and CDR2 FYNNEI. This CDR3 spans 12 amino acids. V lost 4 bases and J lost 3, with 1 base in between. The chain's CDR3 is CASSVGANVLTF. The CDR3 DNA reads as TGTGCCAGCAGTGTTGGGGCCAACGTCCTGACTTTC.

This clone was found many times. The chain joins TRBV7-2 to TRBJ2-1; D possibly corresponds to TRBD2 (6 bases). This CDR3 has 16 amino acids. Trimming removed 0 bases at V and 3 bases at J, with 12 bases between. Germline V gene lookup returns CDR1 SGHTA and CDR2 FQGNSA. The CDR3 DNA sequence: TGTGCCAGCAGCTTAGCTAGCGGCGCTTTCTACAATGAGCAGTTCTTC. Translated, it gives CASSLASGAFYNEQFF.

This chain joins TRBV7-9 and TRBJ2-7, with D possibly being TRBD1 (6 bases). Trimming removed 5 bases from V and 3 bases from J, with 14 bases in between. Germline CDR1 SEHNR, CDR2 FQNEAQ (reference sequence). The CDR3 length is 14 residues. The DNA of the CDR3 is TGTGCCAGCAGCCAAAAAACAGGGAACTACGAGCAGTACTTC. Encoded protein: CASSQKTGNYEQYF.